Reported below is one TCR beta chain. Its antigen is unidentified. The protocol was immunoSEQ multiplex PCR, while the TCRdb copy is restricted to in-frame clones and leaves out a portion. The table records roughly 300,000 clones, approximately 90% of them present only once. The data stem from a study of cytomegalovirus exposure and HLA in healthy donors. Study observations and caveats: Rarity marked most TCR sequences, yet some public TCRs occurred in many donors. Later, an analysis found that TCR clusters from the first cohort tended to co-occur in the roughly 120 validation repertoires.

The germline V gene has CDR1 GTSNPN and CDR2 SVGIG (reference sequence). The CDR3 extends over 14 amino acids. V dropped 0 bases and J dropped 5 bases, with 10 bases sitting between them. The sample was PBMCs. The clonotype comes from a woman under 40 in good health and CMV-seropositive. This chain links TRBV30 with TRBJ2-2; tentative D call: TRBD2 (6 bases). The chain's CDR3 is CAWSVGSFTGELFF. Here the CDR3 DNA reads TGTGCCTGGAGTGTCGGGAGCTTTACCGGGGAGCTGTTTTTT.